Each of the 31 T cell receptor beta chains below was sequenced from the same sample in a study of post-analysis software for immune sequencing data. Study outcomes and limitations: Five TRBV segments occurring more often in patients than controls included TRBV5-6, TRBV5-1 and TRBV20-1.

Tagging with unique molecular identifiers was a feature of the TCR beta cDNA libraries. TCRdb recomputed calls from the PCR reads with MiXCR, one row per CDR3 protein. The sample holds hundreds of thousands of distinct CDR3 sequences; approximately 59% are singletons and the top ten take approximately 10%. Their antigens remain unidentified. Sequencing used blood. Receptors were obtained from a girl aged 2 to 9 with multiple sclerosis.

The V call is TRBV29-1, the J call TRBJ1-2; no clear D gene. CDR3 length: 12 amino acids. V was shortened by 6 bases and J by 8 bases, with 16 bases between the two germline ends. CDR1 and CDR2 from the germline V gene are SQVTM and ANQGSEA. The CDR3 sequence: CSVDVGIYGYTF. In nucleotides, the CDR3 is TGCAGCGTCGATGTAGGGATATACGGCTACACCTTC.

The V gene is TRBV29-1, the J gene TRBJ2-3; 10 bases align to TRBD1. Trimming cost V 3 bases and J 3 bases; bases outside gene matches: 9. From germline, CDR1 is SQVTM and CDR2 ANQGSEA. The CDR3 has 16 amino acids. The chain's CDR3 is CSVDSDRGLWTDTQYF. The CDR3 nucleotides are TGCAGCGTTGACAGCGACAGGGGGCTTTGGACAGATACGCAGTATTTT.

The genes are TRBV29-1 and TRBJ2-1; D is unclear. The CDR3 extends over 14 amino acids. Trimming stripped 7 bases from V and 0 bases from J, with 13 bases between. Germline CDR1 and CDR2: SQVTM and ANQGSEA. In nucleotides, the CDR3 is TGCAGCGCACACGACTCGAGCTCCTACAATGAGCAGTTCTTC. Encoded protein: CSAHDSSSYNEQFF.

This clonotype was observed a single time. The CDR3 region has the DNA TGTGCCAGCAGCCAGAGGACTTTTCCCTACAATGAGCAGTTCTTC. Protein: CASSQRTFPYNEQFF. The chain recombines TRBV14 with TRBJ2-1, with D tentatively TRBD2 (5 bases). Trimming left V 3 bases short and J 2 bases short, with 11 bases between. Germline CDR1 is SGHDN and CDR2 is FVKESK. CDR3 length equals 15 residues. Drawing the rest from reference TRBV14 and TRBJ2-1, the complete variable domain is EAGVTQFPSHSVIEKGQTVTLRCDPISGHDNLYWYRRVMGKEIKFLLHFVKESKQDESGMPNNRFLAERTGGTYSTLKVQPAELEDSGVYFCASSQRTFPYNEQFFGPGTRLTVL.

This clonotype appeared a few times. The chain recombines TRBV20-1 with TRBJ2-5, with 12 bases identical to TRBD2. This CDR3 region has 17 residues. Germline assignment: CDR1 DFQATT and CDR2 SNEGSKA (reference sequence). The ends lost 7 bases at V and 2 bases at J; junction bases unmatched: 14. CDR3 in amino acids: CSVKAASGGELQETQYF. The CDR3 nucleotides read TGCAGTGTTAAGGCGGCTAGCGGGGGGGAGCTTCAAGAGACCCAGTACTTC.

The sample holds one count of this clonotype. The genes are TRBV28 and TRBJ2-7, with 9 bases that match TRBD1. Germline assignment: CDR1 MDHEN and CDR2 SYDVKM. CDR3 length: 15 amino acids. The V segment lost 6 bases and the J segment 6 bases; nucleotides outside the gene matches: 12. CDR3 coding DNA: TGTGCCAGCAGCCCAGACAGGGGGTGGGGGAGCGAGCAGTACTTC. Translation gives CASSPDRGWGSEQYF.

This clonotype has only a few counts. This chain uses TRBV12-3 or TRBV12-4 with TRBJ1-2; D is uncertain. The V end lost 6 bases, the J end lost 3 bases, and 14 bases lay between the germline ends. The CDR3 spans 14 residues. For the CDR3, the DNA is TGTGCCAGCAGGCTCCGGTGGGTTGACTATGGCTACACCTTC. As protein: CASRLRWVDYGYTF.

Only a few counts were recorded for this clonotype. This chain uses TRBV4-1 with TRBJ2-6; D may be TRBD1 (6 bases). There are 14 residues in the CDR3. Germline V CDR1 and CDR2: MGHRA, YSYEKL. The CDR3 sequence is CGWTDHSGANVLTF. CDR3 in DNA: TGCGGCTGGACAGACCACTCTGGGGCCAACGTCCTGACTTTC.

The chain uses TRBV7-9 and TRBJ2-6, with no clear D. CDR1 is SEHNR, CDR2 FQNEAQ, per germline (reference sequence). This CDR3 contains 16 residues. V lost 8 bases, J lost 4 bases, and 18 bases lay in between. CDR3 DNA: TGTGCCAGCCCCGGGCAGCGAGGTCGGGGGGCCAACGTCCTGACTTTC. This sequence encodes CASPGQRGRGANVLTF.

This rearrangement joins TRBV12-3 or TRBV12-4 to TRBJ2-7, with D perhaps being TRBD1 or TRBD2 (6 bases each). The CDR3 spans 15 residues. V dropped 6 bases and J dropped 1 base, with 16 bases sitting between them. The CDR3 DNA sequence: TGTGCCAGCAGAGGGGGGCAGACTCGATCCTACGAGCAGTACTTC. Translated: CASRGGQTRSYEQYF.

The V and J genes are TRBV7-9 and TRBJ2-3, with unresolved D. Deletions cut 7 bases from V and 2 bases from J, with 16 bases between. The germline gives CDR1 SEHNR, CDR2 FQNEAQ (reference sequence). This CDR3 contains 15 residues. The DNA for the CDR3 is TGTGCCAGCACACCTTTTAGGTCCTCCACAGATACGCAGTATTTT. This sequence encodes CASTPFRSSTDTQYF. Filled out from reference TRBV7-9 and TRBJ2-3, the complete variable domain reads DTGVSQNPRHKITKRGQNVTFRCDPISEHNRLYWYRQTLGQGPEFLTYFQNEAQLEKSRLLSDRFSAERPKGSFSTLEIQRTEQGDSAMYLCASTPFRSSTDTQYFGPGTRLTVL.

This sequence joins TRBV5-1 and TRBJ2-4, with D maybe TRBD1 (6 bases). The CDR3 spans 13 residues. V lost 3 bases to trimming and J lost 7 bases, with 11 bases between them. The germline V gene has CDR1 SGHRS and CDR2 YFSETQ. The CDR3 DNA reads TGCGCCAGCAGCTCTTACAGGGAGAACATTCAGTACTTC. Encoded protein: CASSSYRENIQYF.

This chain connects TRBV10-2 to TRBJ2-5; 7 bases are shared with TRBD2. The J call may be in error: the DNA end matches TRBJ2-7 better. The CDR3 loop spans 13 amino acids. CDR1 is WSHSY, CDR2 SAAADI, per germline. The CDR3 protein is CASGEASGVEQYF. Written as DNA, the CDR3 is TGCGCCAGCGGAGAGGCTAGCGGAGTCGAGCAGTACTTC.

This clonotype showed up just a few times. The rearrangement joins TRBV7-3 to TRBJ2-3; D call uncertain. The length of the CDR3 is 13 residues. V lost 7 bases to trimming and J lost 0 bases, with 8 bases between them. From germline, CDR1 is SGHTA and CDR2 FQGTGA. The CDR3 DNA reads TGTGCCAGCATGGCGGCTAGCACAGATACGCAGTATTTT. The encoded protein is CASMAASTDTQYF.

CDR3 in DNA: TGTGCCACCAGTGCCGCGGGTCCGGAGCATGAGCAGTTCTTC. Protein sequence: CATSAAGPEHEQFF. V gene TRBV24-1 combines with J gene TRBJ2-1; possible D gene TRBD2, 5 bases. Trimming shortened V by 5 bases and J by 8 bases, and 15 bases separated the two germline ends. CDR3 length: 14 amino acids. Germline V gene lookup returns CDR1 KGHDR and CDR2 SFDVKD.

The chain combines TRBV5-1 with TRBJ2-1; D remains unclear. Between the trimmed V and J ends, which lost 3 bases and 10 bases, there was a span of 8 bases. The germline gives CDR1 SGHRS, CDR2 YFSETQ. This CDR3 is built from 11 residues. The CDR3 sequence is CASSSGPEQFF. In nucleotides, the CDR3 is TGCGCCAGCAGCTCCGGGCCCGAGCAGTTCTTC.

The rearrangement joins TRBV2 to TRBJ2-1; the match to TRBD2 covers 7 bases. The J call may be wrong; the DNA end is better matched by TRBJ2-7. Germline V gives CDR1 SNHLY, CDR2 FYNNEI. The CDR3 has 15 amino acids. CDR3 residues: CASICGGSSYNEQYF. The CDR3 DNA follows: TGTGCCAGCATCTGTGGCGGGAGCTCCTACAATGAGCAGTACTTC.

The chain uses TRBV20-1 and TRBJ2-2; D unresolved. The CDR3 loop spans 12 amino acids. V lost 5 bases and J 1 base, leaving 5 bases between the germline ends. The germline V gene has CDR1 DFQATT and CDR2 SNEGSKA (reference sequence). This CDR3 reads CSAGGNTGELFF. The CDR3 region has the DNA TGCAGTGCTGGCGGGAACACCGGGGAGCTGTTTTTT.

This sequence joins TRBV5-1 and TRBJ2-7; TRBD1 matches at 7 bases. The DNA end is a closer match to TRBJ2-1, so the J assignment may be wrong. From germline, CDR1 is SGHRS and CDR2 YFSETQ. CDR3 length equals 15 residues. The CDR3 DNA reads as TGCGCCAGCAGCTTGGTGGCAGGGGGAGAGGATGAGCAGTTCTTC. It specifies CASSLVAGGEDEQFF.

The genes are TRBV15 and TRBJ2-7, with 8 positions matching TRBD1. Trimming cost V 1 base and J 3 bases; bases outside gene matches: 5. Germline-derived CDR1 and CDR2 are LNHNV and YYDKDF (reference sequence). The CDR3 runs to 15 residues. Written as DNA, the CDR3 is TGTGCCACCAGCAGAGTCACCGACAGGGGCTACGAGCAGTACTTC. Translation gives CATSRVTDRGYEQYF.

CDR3 coding DNA: TGTGCCAGCAGTTTAAATTGGGGTAGGGGTGACAATGAGCAGTTCTTC. It codes for CASSLNWGRGDNEQFF. The rearrangement uses TRBV12-3 or TRBV12-4 and TRBJ2-1; D perhaps matches TRBD1 (5 bases). V lost 2 bases to trimming and J lost 5 bases, with 16 bases between them. CDR3 size: 16 residues.

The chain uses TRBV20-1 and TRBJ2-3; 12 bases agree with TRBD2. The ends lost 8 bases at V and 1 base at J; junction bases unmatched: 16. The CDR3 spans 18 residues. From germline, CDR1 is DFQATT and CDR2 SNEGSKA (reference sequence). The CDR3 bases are TGCAGTACCTATGGGGGGAGACTAGCGGGAGTCGGCACAGATACGCAGTATTTT. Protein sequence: CSTYGGRLAGVGTDTQYF.

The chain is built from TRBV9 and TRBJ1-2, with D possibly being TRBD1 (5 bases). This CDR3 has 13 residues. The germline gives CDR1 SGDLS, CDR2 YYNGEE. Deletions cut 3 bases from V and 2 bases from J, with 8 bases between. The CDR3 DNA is TGTGCCAGCAGCGCTAGACAGAACTATGGCTACACCTTC. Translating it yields CASSARQNYGYTF.

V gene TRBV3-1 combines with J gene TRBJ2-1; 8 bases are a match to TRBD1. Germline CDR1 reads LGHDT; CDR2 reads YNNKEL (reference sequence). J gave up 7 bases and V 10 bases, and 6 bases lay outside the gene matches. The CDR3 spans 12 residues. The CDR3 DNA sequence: TGTGCCAACTGTACAGGGGGGAATGAGCAGTTCTTC. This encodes CANCTGGNEQFF.

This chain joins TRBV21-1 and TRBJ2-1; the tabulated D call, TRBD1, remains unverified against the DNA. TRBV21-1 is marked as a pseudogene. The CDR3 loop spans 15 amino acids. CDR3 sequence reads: CASSVIPRGGYEQFF. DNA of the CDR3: TGTGCCAGCAGCGTAATACCCAGGGGGGGTTATGAGCAGTTCTTC.

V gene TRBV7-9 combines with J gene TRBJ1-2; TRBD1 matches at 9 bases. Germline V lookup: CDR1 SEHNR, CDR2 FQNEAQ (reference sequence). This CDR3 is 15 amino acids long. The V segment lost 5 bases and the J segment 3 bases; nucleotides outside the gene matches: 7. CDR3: CASSEGQGLDYGYTF. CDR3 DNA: TGTGCCAGCAGCGAGGGACAGGGATTGGACTATGGCTACACCTTC.

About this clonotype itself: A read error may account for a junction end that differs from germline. The CDR3 is CASSWGTGEVQEAQYF. In DNA form, the CDR3 reads TGTGCCAGCAGCTGGGGGACGGGGGAGGTACAAGAGGCCCAGTACTTC. The chain is built from TRBV5-8 and TRBJ2-5; maybe TRBD2 (6 bases). This CDR3 contains 16 residues. Germline CDR1 SGHTS, CDR2 YDEGEE.

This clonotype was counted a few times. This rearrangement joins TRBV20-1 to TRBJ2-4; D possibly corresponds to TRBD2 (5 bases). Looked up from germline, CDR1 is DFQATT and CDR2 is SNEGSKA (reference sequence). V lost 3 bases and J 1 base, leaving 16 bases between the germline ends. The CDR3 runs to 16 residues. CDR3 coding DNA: TGCAGTGCTAGGCCGGACTTTCCTATCGCCAAAAACATTCAGTACTTC. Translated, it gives CSARPDFPIAKNIQYF.

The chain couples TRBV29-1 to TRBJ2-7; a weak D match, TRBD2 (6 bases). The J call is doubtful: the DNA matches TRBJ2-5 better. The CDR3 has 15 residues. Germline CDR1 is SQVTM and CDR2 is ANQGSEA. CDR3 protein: CSVEREANRGETQYF. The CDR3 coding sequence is TGCAGCGTTGAGCGGGAAGCTAATCGGGGGGAGACCCAGTACTTC.

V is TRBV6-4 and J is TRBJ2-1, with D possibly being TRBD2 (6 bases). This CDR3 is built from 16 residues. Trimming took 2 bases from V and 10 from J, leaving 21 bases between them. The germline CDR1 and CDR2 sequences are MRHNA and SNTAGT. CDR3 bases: TGTGCCAGCAGTGACGGAGGAGCGGGTGCCGGTGTGGAGCAGTTCTTC. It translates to CASSDGGAGAGVEQFF.

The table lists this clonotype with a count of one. The CDR3 nucleotides read TGTGCCAGCAGCTTAGAGACAGGGGGTAGGGAGGCCCAGTACTTC. This encodes CASSLETGGREAQYF. This sequence joins TRBV11-2 and TRBJ2-5; 9 bases are shared with TRBD1. The CDR3 loop spans 15 amino acids. Germline trimming cut 0 bases from V and 9 bases from J; bases unmatched to any gene: 8. CDR1 SGHAT and CDR2 FQNNGV come from the germline V gene.